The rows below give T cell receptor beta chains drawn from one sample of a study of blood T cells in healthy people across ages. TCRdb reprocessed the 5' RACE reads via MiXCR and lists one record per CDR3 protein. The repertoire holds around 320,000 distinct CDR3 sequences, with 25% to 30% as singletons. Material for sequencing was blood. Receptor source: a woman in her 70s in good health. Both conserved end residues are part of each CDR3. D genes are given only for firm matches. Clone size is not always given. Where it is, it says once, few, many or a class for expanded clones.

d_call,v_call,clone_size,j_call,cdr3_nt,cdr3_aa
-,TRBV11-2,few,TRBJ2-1,TGTGCCAGCAGCTTAGTGTTCGGGAATGAGCAGTTCTTC,CASSLVFGNEQFF
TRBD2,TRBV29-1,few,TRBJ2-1,TGCAGCGTTTCCCTATCTAGCGGGAGGTTGGTCGACCAGTTCTTC,CSVSLSSGRLVDQFF
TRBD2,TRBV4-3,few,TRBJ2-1,TGCGCCAGCAGCCGAATATCTACCGGGACTAAAAATGAGCAGTTCTTC,CASSRISTGTKNEQFF
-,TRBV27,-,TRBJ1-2,TGTGCCAGCAGTCCCAGATTAAATAACTATGGCTACACCTTC,CASSPRLNNYGYTF
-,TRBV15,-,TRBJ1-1,TGTGCCACCAGCAGAAAGGGGAACACTGAAGCTTTCTTT,CATSRKGNTEAFF
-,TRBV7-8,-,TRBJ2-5,TGTGCCAGCAGCTGGATGGCGGCCGAAGAGACCCAGTACTTC,CASSWMAAEETQYF
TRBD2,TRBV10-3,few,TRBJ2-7,TGTGCCATCAGTGATACCGGGACTAGCGGGAGGGCCTACGAGCAGTACTTC,CAISDTGTSGRAYEQYF
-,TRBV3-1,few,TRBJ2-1,TGTGCCAGCAGTCACTGGGGGTTGTACAATGAGCAGTTCTTC,CASSHWGLYNEQFF
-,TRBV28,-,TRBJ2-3,TGTGCCAGCAGTTTCCCTGCCCCCCAGGATACGCAGTATTTT,CASSFPAPQDTQYF
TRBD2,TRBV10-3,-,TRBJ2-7,TGTGCCATCAGTGAGGGACTAGCGTTTTACGAGCAGTACTTC,CAISEGLAFYEQYF
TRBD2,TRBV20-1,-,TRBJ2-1,TGCAGTGCTAGAGGGCTAGCGGGAGGGTTGAATGAGCAGTTCTTC,CSARGLAGGLNEQFF
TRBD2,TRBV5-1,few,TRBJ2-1,TGCGCCAGCAGCTCGGGGACTAGCGTTTACAATGAGCAGTTCTTC,CASSSGTSVYNEQFF
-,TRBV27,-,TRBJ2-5,TGTGCCAGCAGTACACGTGCCCAAGAGACCCAGTACTTC,CASSTRAQETQYF
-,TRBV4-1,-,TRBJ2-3,TGCGCCAGCAGCCCCGGACTTGACACAGATACGCAGTATTTT,CASSPGLDTDTQYF
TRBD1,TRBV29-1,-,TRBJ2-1,TGCAGCGTCACCCGGGACAGTTACAATGAGCAGTTCTTC,CSVTRDSYNEQFF
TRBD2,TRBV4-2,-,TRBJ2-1,TGTGCCAGCAGCCAAGCTGTAGCGGGAGGTGCCAATGAGCAGTTCTTC,CASSQAVAGGANEQFF
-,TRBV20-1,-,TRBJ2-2,TGCAGTGCTAGAGATGGACTCCCGAGGGGGGCCCGCACCACCGGGGAGCTGTTTTTT,CSARDGLPRGARTTGELFF
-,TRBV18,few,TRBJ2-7,TGTGCCAGCTTACGTGGCAGGGTGGACGAGCAGTACTTC,CASLRGRVDEQYF
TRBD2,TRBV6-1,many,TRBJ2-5,TGTGCCAGCAGTTCTGGTCACCGGGGGGAAGAGACCCAGTACTTC,CASSSGHRGEETQYF
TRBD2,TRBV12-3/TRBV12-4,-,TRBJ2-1,TGTGCCAGCACCTGGACTAGCGGATACAATGAGCAGTTCTTC,CASTWTSGYNEQFF
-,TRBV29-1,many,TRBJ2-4,TGCAGCGTTGCCAGGGGTTCCGAAGACATTCAGTACTTC,CSVARGSEDIQYF
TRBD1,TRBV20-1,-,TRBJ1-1,TGCAGTGCAAAATATACAGGGGACACTGAAGCTTTCTTT,CSAKYTGDTEAFF
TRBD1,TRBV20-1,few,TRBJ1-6,TGCAGTGCAGGACAGGGGGGAAACCTTAATTCACCCCTCCACTTT,CSAGQGGNLNSPLHF
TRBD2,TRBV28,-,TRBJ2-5,TGTGCCAGCACCGGGGGGTGGGCAGAGACCCAGTACTTC,CASTGGWAETQYF
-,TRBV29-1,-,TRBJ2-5,TGCAGCGTTGAAGGGGCCAAAGAGACCCAGTACTTC,CSVEGAKETQYF
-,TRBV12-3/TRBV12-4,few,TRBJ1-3,TGTGCCAGCAGTTTAGACAGTACTCCTGGAGACGCCATATATTTT,CASSLDSTPGDAIYF
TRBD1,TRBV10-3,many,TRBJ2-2,TGTGCCATCAGTGCGGGACAGAGTTTTACCGGGGAGCTGTTTTTT,CAISAGQSFTGELFF
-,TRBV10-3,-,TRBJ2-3,TGTGCCATCGCGTGGGGACGGGAGAGCACAGATACGCAGTATTTT,CAIAWGRESTDTQYF
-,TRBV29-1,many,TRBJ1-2,TGCAGCGTAACACAGGGTTACTATGGCTACACCTTC,CSVTQGYYGYTF
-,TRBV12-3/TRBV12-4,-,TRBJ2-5,TGTGCCAGCAGTAATCGGTCGGTAGCTCAAGAGACCCAGTACTTC,CASSNRSVAQETQYF
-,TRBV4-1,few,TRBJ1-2,TGCGCCAGCAGCCGGCGACAGCCGAATGTGCCCACTCAACTCGCTAACTATGGCTACACCTTC,CASSRRQPNVPTQLANYGYTF
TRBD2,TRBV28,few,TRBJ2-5,TGTGCCAGCAGTTTAGGGACTAGCGTGGAGACCCAGTACTTC,CASSLGTSVETQYF
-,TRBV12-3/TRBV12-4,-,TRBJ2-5,TGTGCCAGCAGTCATGGAGGATGGCAAGAGACCCAGTACTTC,CASSHGGWQETQYF
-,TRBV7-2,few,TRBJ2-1,TGTGCCAGCAGCGTCGTAGCGAACGATGAGCAGTTCTTC,CASSVVANDEQFF
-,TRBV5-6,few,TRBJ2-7,TGTGCCAGCAGCTTGGCAGGCGCTTCCTACGAGCAGTACTTC,CASSLAGASYEQYF
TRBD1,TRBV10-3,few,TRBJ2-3,TGTGCCATCAGTGAGTCGACAGGGGGCCCAGATACGCAGTATTTT,CAISESTGGPDTQYF
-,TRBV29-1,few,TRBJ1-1,TGCAGCGTTGCCTCGGGGCTAGCGAACACTGAAGCTTTCTTT,CSVASGLANTEAFF
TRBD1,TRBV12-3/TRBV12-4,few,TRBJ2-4,TGTGCCAGCAGGAGGACAGGGGATGCAAACATTCAGTACTTC,CASRRTGDANIQYF
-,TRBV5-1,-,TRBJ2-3,TGCGCCAGCAGCGCAGCCGCCGTTGCGGAGACAGATACGCAGTATTTT,CASSAAAVAETDTQYF
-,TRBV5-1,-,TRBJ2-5,TGCGCCAGCAGCTGGGGCTCCCGGAACTACAAAGAGACCCAGTACTTC,CASSWGSRNYKETQYF
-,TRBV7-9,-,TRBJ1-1,TGTGCCAGCAGCTTAGTAGCCGGGCGGGAAGCTTTCTTT,CASSLVAGREAFF
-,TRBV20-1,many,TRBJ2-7,TGCAGTGCTACACCGGGGACGGATTCCGAGCAGTACTTC,CSATPGTDSEQYF
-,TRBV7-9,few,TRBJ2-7,TGTGCCAGCAGCTTGGACACCGTAGGGTCCTACGAGCAGTACTTC,CASSLDTVGSYEQYF
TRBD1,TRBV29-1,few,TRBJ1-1,TGCAGCGTTGGTGCAGGGGGCTTTGGGACTGAAGCTTTCTTT,CSVGAGGFGTEAFF
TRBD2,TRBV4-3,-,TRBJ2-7,TGCGCCAGCGGCCAAGAACTAGCGGGAGGATACGAGCAGTACTTC,CASGQELAGGYEQYF
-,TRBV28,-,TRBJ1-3,TGTGCCAGCAGTTCGGCCAGCTCTGGAAACACCATATATTTT,CASSSASSGNTIYF
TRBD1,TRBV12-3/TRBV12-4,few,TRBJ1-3,TGTGCCAGCAGCCGTGGGGGACAGGCAGTTTCTCTTGGAAACACCATATATTTT,CASSRGGQAVSLGNTIYF
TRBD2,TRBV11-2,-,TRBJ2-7,TGTGCCAGCAGCTTAGTGGGTTCGAGCGGGAGCTACGAGCAGTACTTC,CASSLVGSSGSYEQYF
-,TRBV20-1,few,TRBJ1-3,TGCAGTGCTAGCCCCAGGGAGACCTCTGGAAACACCATATATTTT,CSASPRETSGNTIYF
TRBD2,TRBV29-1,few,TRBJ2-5,TGCAGCGTTGGGGCGGGGGAAGAGACCCAGTACTTC,CSVGAGEETQYF
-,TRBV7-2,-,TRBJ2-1,TGTGCCAGCAGCTTGGCCGGGACTTCTTACAATGAGCAGTTCTTC,CASSLAGTSYNEQFF
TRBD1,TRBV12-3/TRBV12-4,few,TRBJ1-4,TGTGTCAGCAGTTCAAAACAGGGGCCGATCGGTGGAAAACTGTTTTTT,CVSSSKQGPIGGKLFF
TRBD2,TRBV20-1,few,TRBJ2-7,TGCAGTGCAAACGCCCGGGGGACTAGCGGGAGGGCCGCGGCCTACGAGCAGTACTTC,CSANARGTSGRAAAYEQYF
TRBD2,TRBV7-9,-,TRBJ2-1,TGTGCCAGCAGCTGGGCCCTAGCGGGCCGCAATGAGCAGTTCTTC,CASSWALAGRNEQFF
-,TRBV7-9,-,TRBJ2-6,TGTGCCAGCAGCTCAGGGGATATGTCGGTTCGTAGTGGGGCCAACGTCCTGACTTTC,CASSSGDMSVRSGANVLTF
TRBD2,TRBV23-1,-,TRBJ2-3,TGCGCCAGCAGTCCAAACGGAACTAGCGGCCCAGATACGCAGTATTTT,CASSPNGTSGPDTQYF
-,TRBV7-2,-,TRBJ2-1,TGTGCCAGCAACTCAAGCGGGCAGGAGCAGTTCTTC,CASNSSGQEQFF